Given below is one T cell receptor (beta chain) in context. This specimen belongs to a study of human T cells and chemical hapten exposure. TCRdb re-derived calls from the RACE reads in MiXCR, one entry per CDR3 protein. This sample has roughly 120,000 distinct CDR3 sequences, with approximately 15% found just once. Time point denoted: pre-sensitization, week 0. This sample's treatment: therapeutic diphenylcyclopropenone sensitization with weekly scalp DPC. The CDR3 extends over 13 amino acids. Germline V lookup: CDR1 SGDLS, CDR2 YYNGEE. With V trimmed by 5 bases and J by 3 bases, 4 bases remained unmatched.

This clonotype was sampled from a woman aged 18-29 years with alopecia areata. Some clones in this sample may be carry-over from other donors' samples. The input for sequencing was whole blood, taken in connection with sensitization to the hapten diphenylcyclopropenone (DPC). The rearrangement links TRBV9 to TRBJ1-1; 7 bases are a match to TRBD1. For the CDR3, the DNA is TGTGCCAGCAGGGGGACAGTTGACACTGAAGCTTTCTTT. Amino acids: CASRGTVDTEAFF. The full variable domain, in which reference TRBV9 and TRBJ1-1 provide the parts outside the CDR3, is DSGVTQTPKHLITATGQRVTLRCSPRSGDLSVYWYQQSLDQGLQFLIQYYNGEERAKGNILERFSAQQFPDLHSELNLSSLELGDSALYFCASRGTVDTEAFFGQGTRLTVV.